These 32 T cell receptor beta chains share one sample of origin, sequenced in a study of T-cell reconstitution after alpha-beta-depleted transplantation in children. A TCRbeta library incorporating unique molecular identifiers was prepared. TCRdb used MiXCR to reprocess the PCR reads, holding one entry per CDR3 protein. This table holds more than 250,000 distinct CDR3 sequences, approximately 9.8% found once. The sequencing here drew on PBMCs from the stem cell graft donor, taken from the stem cell graft. The receptors shown here come from a human donor who donated a stem cell graft to a child with SCID.

The V call is TRBV7-8, the J call TRBJ1-6; D gene ambiguous. CDR1 is SGHVS and CDR2 is FQNEAQ in the germline V gene. This CDR3 has 15 amino acids. The V end lost 6 bases, the J end lost 5 bases, and 14 bases lay between the germline ends. The DNA of the CDR3 is TGTGCCAGCAGACCTAGTCGCTGGAATAATTCACCCCTCCACTTT. Amino acids: CASRPSRWNNSPLHF.

There are many counts of this clonotype. The chain recombines TRBV20-1 with TRBJ2-3; 7 bases are a match to TRBD2. Looked up from germline, CDR1 is DFQATT and CDR2 is SNEGSKA (reference sequence). V lost 6 bases and J lost 1; bases outside the gene matches: 4. The CDR3 totals 13 residues. CDR3 coding DNA: TGCAGTGCCGGCCGGGGGGGCACAGATACGCAGTATTTT. This sequence encodes CSAGRGGTDTQYF.

There are many counts of this clonotype. The V gene is TRBV12-3 or TRBV12-4, the J gene TRBJ2-2; D may be TRBD1 or TRBD2 (5 bases each). V was cut by 11 bases and J by 4 bases, with 14 bases left in between. CDR3 length equals 13 residues. As DNA, the CDR3 is TGTGCCCTCATGGCCGGGACCACCGGGGAGCTGTTTTTT. Protein product: CALMAGTTGELFF.

This chain connects TRBV12-3 or TRBV12-4 to TRBJ2-7; D is undetermined. The CDR3 is 11 amino acids. The V and J ends lost 8 bases and 3 bases respectively, with 8 bases between them. The CDR3 protein is CASGDFYEQYF. The CDR3 region has the DNA TGTGCCAGCGGGGATTTCTACGAGCAGTACTTC.

This clonotype was seen only a few times. This rearrangement joins TRBV5-1 to TRBJ2-5; no clear D gene. V was shortened by 0 bases and J by 0 bases, with 12 bases between the two germline ends. This CDR3 region has 16 residues. Germline CDR1 is SGHRS and CDR2 is YFSETQ. The CDR3 here is CASSLAIGPNQETQYF. CDR3 DNA: TGCGCCAGCAGCTTGGCCATAGGCCCGAACCAAGAGACCCAGTACTTC.

CDR3 DNA sequence: TGCAGTGCTCGCCGTGAGGGGGCCGGCACTGAAGCTTTCTTT. Protein product: CSARREGAGTEAFF. The rearrangement links TRBV20-1 to TRBJ1-1; 7 nucleotides line up with TRBD1. V lost 5 bases to trimming and J lost 4 bases; unmatched junction nucleotides: 10. Germline V lookup: CDR1 DFQATT, CDR2 SNEGSKA (reference sequence). The CDR3 totals 14 residues.

This clonotype appeared many times. The chain recombines TRBV21-1 with TRBJ2-7; TRBD1, the D gene given by the table, was not confirmed from the DNA. TRBV21-1 represents a pseudogene. The CDR3 sequence is 11 residues long. CDR3 amino acids: CAIPDSYEQYF. The CDR3 DNA reads as TGTGCCATCCCGGACAGCTACGAGCAGTACTTC.

A few counts support this clonotype. The V gene is TRBV29-1, the J gene TRBJ2-2; the match to TRBD1 covers 10 bases. This CDR3 is 19 amino acids long. Germline CDR1 SQVTM, CDR2 ANQGSEA. Trimming cost V 5 bases and J 4 bases; bases outside gene matches: 19. The CDR3 spells CSVHGRDRGLTGSTGELFF. CDR3 DNA sequence: TGCAGCGTTCATGGCCGGGACAGGGGACTTACCGGCTCCACCGGGGAGCTGTTTTTT.

The CDR3 region is CASSLLAGGFYNEQFF. The CDR3 DNA is TGTGCCAGCAGCTTGTTAGCGGGGGGGTTCTACAATGAGCAGTTCTTC. The chain has TRBV7-2 and TRBJ2-1; 11 positions match TRBD2. CDR1 is SGHTA and CDR2 is FQGNSA in the germline V gene. CDR3 length: 16 amino acids. Trimming removed 3 bases from V and 3 bases from J; junction bases left unmatched: 4.

This clonotype was counted only a few times. The chain couples TRBV5-1 to TRBJ2-7; TRBD2 might be the D (6 bases). V was clipped by 0 bases and J by 0 bases, with 10 bases between them. The CDR3 covers 15 residues. CDR1 is SGHRS, CDR2 YFSETQ, per germline. The CDR3 region is CASSLDGGSSYEQYF. For the CDR3, the DNA is TGCGCCAGCAGCTTGGACGGGGGAAGCTCCTACGAGCAGTACTTC.

The genes are TRBV5-1 and TRBJ2-5; 8 nucleotides line up with TRBD1. Looked up from germline, CDR1 is SGHRS and CDR2 is YFSETQ. This CDR3 spans 18 amino acids. J gave up 1 base and V 3 bases, and 14 bases lay outside the gene matches. The chain's CDR3 is CASSSGTGLQWGQETQYF. CDR3 DNA sequence: TGCGCCAGCAGCTCCGGGACAGGTCTTCAATGGGGCCAAGAGACCCAGTACTTC.

The chain combines TRBV20-1 with TRBJ2-7; D might be TRBD1 (6 bases). The CDR3 sequence is 11 residues long. V was shortened by 6 bases and J by 3 bases, with 9 bases between the two germline ends. Per the germline V gene, CDR1 is DFQATT and CDR2 is SNEGSKA (reference sequence). This chain's CDR3 is CSAPTGYEQYF. Here the CDR3 DNA reads TGCAGTGCACCGACAGGCTACGAGCAGTACTTC.

There are many counts of this clonotype. The CDR3 DNA reads TGTGCCACCAGCCTCACAGGGTCCTATGGCTACACCTTC. This gives the protein CATSLTGSYGYTF. The J gene is TRBJ1-2, the V gene TRBV15, with D perhaps TRBD1 (6 bases). The CDR3 extends over 13 amino acids. Trimming took off 5 bases at V and 4 bases at J, with 11 bases between the two ends. Germline V gives CDR1 LNHNV, CDR2 YYDKDF (reference sequence).

This clonotype was seen at least ten times. The chain has TRBV3-1 and TRBJ1-1; 9 positions agree with TRBD1. V was pared by 3 bases and J by 1 base, with 3 bases of the junction left unmatched. The germline CDR1 and CDR2 sequences are LGHDT and YNNKEL (reference sequence). This CDR3 is built from 15 residues. CDR3 nucleotides: TGTGCCAGCAGCCATGAGGGACAGGGGAACACTGAAGCTTTCTTT. Amino acids: CASSHEGQGNTEAFF.

Only a few counts were recorded for this clonotype. The V and J genes are TRBV10-1 and TRBJ2-5, with D uncertain. CDR3 length: 13 residues. Germline V gene sequence: CDR1 WNHNN, CDR2 SYGVQD (reference sequence). The germline V and J ends were trimmed by 3 bases and 0 bases, with 5 bases remaining between them. The CDR3 DNA sequence: TGCGCCAGCAGTGATGAACACCAAGAGACCCAGTACTTC. It is translated as CASSDEHQETQYF.

In its sample, this clonotype was seen a few times. The chain has TRBV4-2 and TRBJ2-3, with 8 bases fitting TRBD2. This CDR3 spans 17 amino acids. Germline V lookup: CDR1 LGHNA, CDR2 YNFKEQ. V lost 1 base, J lost 2 bases, and 8 bases stayed unmatched. The CDR3 DNA reads TGTGCCAGCAGCCAAGGACGGGAGGGGGATCACACAGATACGCAGTATTTT. This gives the protein CASSQGREGDHTDTQYF.

For the CDR3, the DNA is TGTGCCGCGACCGGGGGTTCAACAGATACGCAGTATTTT. Translated: CAATGGSTDTQYF. This rearrangement joins TRBV10-3 to TRBJ2-3, with D perhaps matching TRBD2 (6 bases). CDR3 length: 13 residues. V was clipped by 11 bases and J by 3 bases, with 15 bases between them. Germline loops: CDR1 ENHRY, CDR2 SYGVKD.

The chain couples TRBV5-1 to TRBJ2-7, with unresolved D. The CDR3 is made up of 13 amino acids. V was trimmed by 1 base and J by 4 bases, leaving 9 bases between them. Germline V gene data show CDR1 as SGHRS and CDR2 as YFSETQ. The CDR3 DNA follows: TGCGCCAGCAGCTTGAACAGTTTTTACGAGCAGTACTTC. Residues: CASSLNSFYEQYF.

V usage is TRBV7-6 and J usage is TRBJ2-7; 8 bases agree with TRBD1. This CDR3 spans 15 amino acids. Trimming cost V 3 bases and J 2 bases; bases outside gene matches: 6. Germline CDR1 is SGHVS and CDR2 is FNYEAQ. CDR3 nucleotide sequence: TGTGCCAGCAGCTTGCACAGGGGGGAAGCCTACGAGCAGTACTTC. Protein sequence: CASSLHRGEAYEQYF.

This clonotype was found many times. The rearrangement uses TRBV20-1 and TRBJ2-1; 11 positions match TRBD1. J lost 7 bases, V lost 1 base, and 0 bases had no gene match. The CDR3 has 13 amino acids. Germline values: CDR1 DFQATT, CDR2 SNEGSKA (reference sequence). CDR3 amino acids: CSARGDRGNEQFF. CDR3 bases: TGCAGTGCTAGAGGGGACAGGGGGAATGAGCAGTTCTTC.

This clonotype was observed at least ten times. V is TRBV6-5 and J is TRBJ1-1; D is uncertain. V gave up 6 bases and J gave up 0 bases, with 20 bases separating them. CDR3 size: 17 residues. CDR1 is MNHEY, CDR2 SVGAGI, per germline. The CDR3 sequence is CASRPRSSNTMNTEAFF. The CDR3 bases are TGTGCCAGCAGGCCTAGATCATCCAATACCATGAACACTGAAGCTTTCTTT.

The gene calls are TRBV7-2 and TRBJ2-1, with D perhaps given as TRBD1 or TRBD2 (5 bases each). V was trimmed by 0 bases and J by 7 bases, leaving 19 bases between them. CDR1 and CDR2 (germline): SGHTA, FQGNSA. The CDR3 is 17 residues long. The CDR3 DNA reads as TGTGCCAGCAGCTTAGCCGGTTCTAAGGGGAGAGAAAATGAGCAGTTCTTC. Encoded protein: CASSLAGSKGRENEQFF.

V usage is TRBV5-1 and J usage is TRBJ2-1; TRBD1 aligns across 9 bases. This CDR3 is 16 amino acids long. CDR1 and CDR2 (germline): SGHRS, YFSETQ. Losses at the gene ends were 4 bases for V and 10 bases for J; bases not matched to a gene: 15. The CDR3 reads CASSIAGTGTLGEQFF. The CDR3 nucleotides are TGCGCCAGCAGCATCGCCGGGACAGGGACCTTAGGGGAGCAGTTCTTC.

Remarks on this clonotype: One junction end disagrees with the germline gene, perhaps due to a read error. The rearrangement uses TRBV20-1 and TRBJ2-1, with a possible D match to TRBD1 (7 bases). The CDR3 length is 14 residues. CDR1 DFQATT and CDR2 SNEGSKA come from the germline V gene (reference sequence). The CDR3: CSVRGQAGTNEQFF. The CDR3 DNA is TGCAGTGTTAGAGGACAGGCGGGAACTAATGAGCAGTTCTTC.

This clonotype has just a few counts. This chain uses TRBV9 with TRBJ1-2, with TRBD1 as a possible D gene (5 bases). The germline gives CDR1 SGDLS, CDR2 YYNGEE. The germline V and J ends were trimmed by 3 bases and 4 bases, with 10 bases remaining between them. The CDR3 contains 13 residues. For the CDR3, the DNA is TGTGCCAGCAGCGCCAGGGCTCCCTATGGCTACACCTTC. Amino acid sequence: CASSARAPYGYTF.

V usage is TRBV7-6 and J usage is TRBJ2-7; D may be TRBD1 (5 bases). There are 13 residues in the CDR3. CDR1 is SGHVS, CDR2 FNYEAQ, per germline. V was pared by 5 bases and J by 4 bases, with 12 bases between. CDR3 sequence (DNA): TGTGCCAGCAGCCGACAACAGGTTTACGAGCAGTACTTC. The encoded protein is CASSRQQVYEQYF.

The chain links TRBV20-1 to TRBJ2-1, with TRBD2 identical over 13 bases. J gave up 2 bases and V 5 bases, and 3 bases lay outside the gene matches. Per the germline V gene, CDR1 is DFQATT and CDR2 is SNEGSKA (reference sequence). This CDR3 region has 15 residues. The DNA of the CDR3 is TGCAGTGCTGACGGACTAGCGGGGGCCTACAATGAGCAGTTCTTC. Translated: CSADGLAGAYNEQFF.

V and J are TRBV5-1 and TRBJ2-1; tentative D call: TRBD1 (5 bases). V lost 5 bases to trimming and J lost 8 bases, with 8 bases between them. CDR1 is SGHRS, CDR2 YFSETQ, per germline. There are 11 residues in the CDR3. CDR3: CASRRGYEQFF. In DNA form, the CDR3 reads TGCGCCAGCAGAAGGGGTTATGAGCAGTTCTTC.

A few counts support this clonotype. J is TRBJ1-4 and V is TRBV18; TRBD1 is a possible D gene (5 bases). Trimming pared 6 bases from V and 11 bases from J, leaving 16 bases between. CDR1 is KGHSH and CDR2 is LQKENI in the germline V gene. The CDR3 covers 13 residues. The CDR3 sequence is CASSGSTEGKLFF. The CDR3 nucleotides read TGTGCCAGCTCCGGCTCCACAGAGGGGAAACTGTTTTTT.

This clonotype was observed a few times. This rearrangement joins TRBV6-1 to TRBJ2-3, with a weak D call TRBD1 (6 bases). Trimming took off 6 bases at V and 2 bases at J, with 12 bases between the two ends. This CDR3 is 14 amino acids long. Germline-derived CDR1 and CDR2 are MNHNS and SASEGT. The CDR3 region has the DNA TGTGCCAGCAGGCCAGGGGTATACACAGATACGCAGTATTTT. Amino acids: CASRPGVYTDTQYF.

A few counts support this clonotype. The CDR3 sequence is CASSPPGQGSEAFF. For the CDR3, the DNA is TGCGCCAGCAGCCCCCCGGGACAGGGCTCTGAAGCTTTCTTT. V usage is TRBV5-1 and J usage is TRBJ1-1, with 9 bases fitting TRBD1. CDR1 SGHRS and CDR2 YFSETQ come from the germline V gene. With 4 bases clipped from V and 6 bases from J, the junction kept 7 bases outside the gene matches. The CDR3 length is 14 residues.

The table lists this clonotype with many counts. The gene calls are TRBV7-2 and TRBJ2-1; maybe TRBD1 (5 bases). Trimming stripped 0 bases from V and 9 bases from J, with 15 bases between. Germline V gives CDR1 SGHTA, CDR2 FQGNSA. The CDR3 extends over 15 amino acids. This CDR3 reads CASSLAYGAFSEQFF. CDR3 coding DNA: TGTGCCAGCAGCTTAGCATATGGGGCCTTTAGTGAGCAGTTCTTC.